This TCR beta chain appears in the sequencing data of a study of T cell responses to AZD1222 COVID-19 vaccine. The study, taken as a whole, reports: Donors skewed white British and female; clonal diversity was possibly underestimated.

The germline gives CDR1 SGHRS, CDR2 YFSETQ. Trimming cost V 0 bases and J 8 bases, with 5 bases left between them. The CDR3 spans 11 residues. Concerning this clone itself: Its antigen is unidentified.

The assay was immunoSEQ multiplex PCR, and TCRdb's table has in-frame clones only and misses some. Here the sample spans about 90,000 clones, approximately 86% being singletons. This chain joins TRBV5-1 and TRBJ1-1, with D hard to call. The material sequenced was peripheral blood, taken on day 0 of AZD1222 vaccination. The origin of this receptor is an adult in good health. DNA of the CDR3: TGCGCCAGCAGCTTGGGCGGGGAAGCTTTCTTT. The encoded protein is CASSLGGEAFF.